The 28 T cell receptor beta chains below were found in one sample sequenced in a study of blood T cell repertoires in COVID-19. Method: immunoSEQ multiplex PCR; TCRdb's copy keeps in-frame clones and lacks some. The sample has 200,000 to 250,000 clones, 70% to 90% seen once. The specimen sequenced was peripheral blood. The receptors come from a woman in her seventies with active or convalescent COVID-19.

The chain's CDR3 is CASQVDPVTEAFF. The CDR3 nucleotides are TGTGCCAGTCAAGTCGATCCGGTCACTGAAGCTTTCTTT. J is TRBJ1-1 and V is TRBV2; D unresolved. CDR1 and CDR2 (germline): SNHLY, FYNNEI. The CDR3 contains 13 residues. The germline V and J ends were trimmed by 9 bases and 4 bases, with 15 bases remaining between them.

A single count supports this clone. This chain links TRBV2 with TRBJ2-1, with D possibly matching TRBD1 (5 bases). Germline CDR1 reads SNHLY; CDR2 reads FYNNEI. Between the trimmed V and J ends, which lost 3 bases and 2 bases, there was a span of 14 bases. CDR3 length: 16 residues. CDR3 bases: TGTGCCAGCAGTGAGAGGACACCCCCCGCCTACAATGAGCAGTTCTTC. Amino acids: CASSERTPPAYNEQFF. The entire variable domain, with the rest obtained from reference TRBV2 and TRBJ2-1, is as follows: EPEVTQTPSHQVTQMGQEVILRCVPISNHLYFYWYRQILGQKVEFLVSFYNNEISEKSEIFDDQFSVERPDGSNFTLKIRSTKLEDSAMYFCASSERTPPAYNEQFFGPGTRLTVL.

V usage is TRBV6-1 and J usage is TRBJ2-7, with a possible D match to TRBD1 (6 bases). Germline V gene lookup returns CDR1 MNHNS and CDR2 SASEGT. The CDR3 covers 15 residues. Trimming left V 1 base short and J 5 bases short, with 15 bases between. The DNA for the CDR3 is TGTGCCAGCAGTGAAGGGAGCAGGGGCAGGAACGAGCAGTACTTC. This translates into CASSEGSRGRNEQYF.

The rearrangement links TRBV12-3 or TRBV12-4 to TRBJ1-1, with D unresolved. V lost 10 bases and J 6 bases, leaving 18 bases between the germline ends. The CDR3 contains 13 residues. In DNA form, the CDR3 reads TGTGCCATCCACGCAGCGGAGCCGGCTGAAGCTTTCTTT. Its protein is CAIHAAEPAEAFF.

This clone has only a few counts. The chain recombines TRBV19 with TRBJ1-5; possibly TRBD1 for D (6 bases). Germline V gene sequence: CDR1 LNHDA, CDR2 SQIVND (reference sequence). This CDR3 has 15 amino acids. Trimming took 4 bases from V and 4 from J, leaving 14 bases between them. CDR3 nucleotides: TGTGCCAGTAGTACACCGTCAGGGACAAATCAGCCCCAGCATTTT. Translated, it gives CASSTPSGTNQPQHF.

The chain links TRBV5-6 to TRBJ2-5, with a weak D call TRBD2 (5 bases). The CDR3 extends over 17 amino acids. Germline CDR1 SGHDT, CDR2 YYEEEE. Trimming removed 0 bases from V and 1 base from J, with 16 bases in between. Written as DNA, the CDR3 is TGTGCCAGCAGCTTGGAGGAGGCAGATAGCCCCCAAGAGACCCAGTACTTC. As protein: CASSLEEADSPQETQYF.

V gene TRBV7-8 combines with J gene TRBJ1-6, with 7 bases that match TRBD1. Per germline, CDR1 SGHVS and CDR2 FQNEAQ. The CDR3 is 16 residues long. Trimming at V came to 0 bases and at J to 7 bases, leaving 6 bases not matched to a gene. The CDR3 DNA sequence: TGTGCCAGCAGCTTAGCCAACAGGGGAATCAATTCACCCCTCCACTTT. Protein sequence: CASSLANRGINSPLHF.

The V gene is TRBV24-1, the J gene TRBJ1-2; 8 bases align to TRBD1. The V gene's germline CDR1 is KGHDR and CDR2 SFDVKD. Germline trimming cut 10 bases from V and 1 base from J; bases unmatched to any gene: 10. The CDR3 is made up of 15 amino acids. The CDR3 region is CATAFQTGDNYGYTF. CDR3 in DNA: TGTGCCACAGCTTTCCAGACAGGGGATAACTATGGCTACACCTTC.

This sequence joins TRBV4-3 and TRBJ1-2; weak D call: TRBD1 (5 bases). V lost 0 bases to trimming and J lost 8 bases, with 13 bases between them. The CDR3 length is 14 residues. Germline CDR1 LGHNA, CDR2 YSLEER. The chain's CDR3 is CASSQESGFGGYTF. In nucleotides, the CDR3 is TGCGCCAGCAGCCAAGAATCAGGGTTCGGCGGCTACACCTTC.

The chain joins TRBV7-2 to TRBJ2-7; D remains ambiguous. This CDR3 comprises 12 residues. V lost 4 bases to trimming and J lost 5 bases, with 9 bases between them. Germline CDR1 and CDR2: SGHTA and FQGNSA. CDR3 DNA: TGTGCCAGCAGCTCTTCTACCCACGAGCAGTACTTC. Amino acid sequence: CASSSSTHEQYF.

The chain recombines TRBV4-3 with TRBJ1-4; D unresolved. The CDR3 sequence is 19 residues long. Germline values: CDR1 LGHNA, CDR2 YSLEER. Trimming removed 1 base at V and 4 bases at J, with 22 bases between. This CDR3 reads CASSQARPGFTGSNEKLFF. The CDR3 DNA reads TGCGCCAGCAGCCAAGCTAGGCCCGGATTCACCGGGAGTAATGAAAAACTGTTTTTT.

The V gene is TRBV6-6, the J gene TRBJ2-6, with D unresolved. Germline CDR1 is MNHNY and CDR2 is SVGAGI (reference sequence). This CDR3 has 13 amino acids. The V end was cut by 8 bases, the J end by 3 bases, with 8 bases between. The CDR3 DNA reads TGTGCCAGCTTAGAATATGGGGCCAACGTCCTGACTTTC. As protein: CASLEYGANVLTF.

The chain couples TRBV12-3 or TRBV12-4 to TRBJ1-2; TRBD1 matches 9 bases. V dropped 3 bases and J dropped 9; count of bases not matched to a gene: 5. This CDR3 is built from 13 residues. The DNA of the CDR3 is TGTGCCAGCAGTTTTGTACAGGGGGCACGCTACACCTTC. Residues: CASSFVQGARYTF.

The V call is TRBV2, the J call TRBJ1-2, with D uncertain. V was cut by 4 bases and J by 3 bases, with 15 bases left in between. Per the germline V gene, CDR1 is SNHLY and CDR2 is FYNNEI. The CDR3 loop spans 15 amino acids. The CDR3 coding sequence is TGTGCCAGCAGTGTTGATATCACAGACCACTATGGCTACACCTTC. It codes for CASSVDITDHYGYTF.

The rearrangement joins TRBV6-6 to TRBJ1-1; the D gene is possibly TRBD1 (5 bases). The V gene's germline CDR1 is MNHNY and CDR2 SVGAGI (reference sequence). V lost 7 bases and J lost 2, with 11 bases in between. This CDR3 has 13 amino acids. CDR3 in amino acids: CASKDNVNTEAFF. CDR3 nucleotide sequence: TGTGCCAGCAAGGACAACGTTAACACTGAAGCTTTCTTT.

The chain has TRBV7-9 and TRBJ2-6, with D possibly being TRBD1 (6 bases). V was trimmed by 6 bases and J by 3 bases, leaving 15 bases between them. CDR1 SEHNR and CDR2 FQNEAQ come from the germline V gene (reference sequence). This CDR3 is 16 amino acids long. Here the CDR3 DNA reads TGTGCCAGCAGGCCAAAACCAGGGGATGGGGCCAACGTCCTGACTTTC. This sequence encodes CASRPKPGDGANVLTF.

The chain employs TRBV6-2 or TRBV6-3 and TRBJ1-1; 11 bases align to TRBD1. The CDR3 runs 14 residues. Germline CDR1 reads MNHEY; CDR2 reads SVGEGT. V shed 5 bases and J 12 bases; nucleotides not matched to a gene: 11. The DNA for the CDR3 is TGTGCCAGCAGTACCGTCCCGGGACAGGGGGGGCCTTTCTTT. The encoded protein is CASSTVPGQGGPFF.

The V call is TRBV18, the J call TRBJ1-6, with D hard to call. Per germline, CDR1 KGHSH and CDR2 LQKENI. Trimming shortened V by 2 bases and J by 0 bases, and 11 bases separated the two germline ends. CDR3 size: 17 residues. For the CDR3, the DNA is TGTGCCAGCTCACCAGAGGCGGGGAGCTCCTATAATTCACCCCTCCACTTT. This encodes CASSPEAGSSYNSPLHF.

The chain joins TRBV6-2 or TRBV6-3 to TRBJ2-3, with TRBD2 identical over 12 bases. The CDR3 spans 18 residues. Germline CDR1 is MNHEY and CDR2 is SVGEGT. With 2 bases clipped from V and 2 bases from J, the junction kept 8 bases outside the gene matches. CDR3 sequence reads: CASSYLSSGGAFTDTQYF. Written as DNA, the CDR3 is TGTGCCAGCAGTTACCTCTCTAGCGGGGGGGCTTTCACAGATACGCAGTATTTT.

This chain uses TRBV27 with TRBJ2-7, with a possible D match to TRBD2 (5 bases). The CDR3 is 15 residues long. Germline V gives CDR1 MNHEY, CDR2 SMNVEV (reference sequence). Trimming took 2 bases from V and 2 from J, leaving 13 bases between them. CDR3 sequence reads: CASSLIGVGTYEQYF. The CDR3 bases are TGTGCCAGCAGTTTAATCGGGGTGGGAACCTACGAGCAGTACTTC.

This clone was seen only a few times. V usage is TRBV4-3 and J usage is TRBJ1-1; a possible D gene is TRBD1 (6 bases). V was trimmed by 3 bases and J by 11 bases, leaving 13 bases between them. The CDR3 spans 12 residues. The V gene's germline CDR1 is LGHNA and CDR2 YSLEER. This CDR3 is CASSQDGQPAFF. In DNA form, the CDR3 reads TGCGCCAGCAGCCAGGATGGACAGCCGGCTTTCTTT.

The CDR3, as DNA: TGTGCCAGCAGTCCAACTAAACAGCCCCAGCATTTT. It translates to CASSPTKQPQHF. The chain recombines TRBV12-3 or TRBV12-4 with TRBJ1-5; D gene uncertain. Between the trimmed V and J ends, which lost 5 bases and 7 bases, there was a span of 9 bases. CDR3 size: 12 residues.

The rearrangement uses TRBV18 and TRBJ1-3; maybe TRBD1 (5 bases). Germline assignment: CDR1 KGHSH and CDR2 LQKENI. Trimming took 0 bases from V and 2 from J, leaving 20 bases between them. This CDR3 has 19 amino acids. CDR3 sequence reads: CASSPPSRTRGRTGNTIYF. CDR3 DNA sequence: TGTGCCAGCTCACCACCTAGTCGGACTCGGGGGAGGACTGGAAACACCATATATTTT.

The DNA of the CDR3 is TGTGCCAGCTCACCACAGGGGTACTATGGCTACACCTTC. Translated: CASSPQGYYGYTF. The rearrangement uses TRBV18 and TRBJ1-2, with D perhaps matching TRBD1 (5 bases). The V end lost 1 base, the J end lost 3 bases, and 6 bases lay between the germline ends. The CDR3 covers 13 residues. The V gene's germline CDR1 is KGHSH and CDR2 LQKENI.

The chain has TRBV5-4 and TRBJ2-1; D is undetermined. Germline CDR1 reads SGHNT; CDR2 reads YYREEE (reference sequence). CDR3 length: 13 residues. Between the trimmed V and J ends, which lost 0 bases and 6 bases, there was a span of 7 bases. The CDR3 bases are TGTGCCAGCAGCTTGGTCCAAATCAATGAGCAGTTCTTC. This translates into CASSLVQINEQFF.

V usage is TRBV10-3 and J usage is TRBJ1-2; no definite D call. V was shortened by 0 bases and J by 8 bases, with 10 bases between the two germline ends. The germline V gene has CDR1 ENHRY and CDR2 SYGVKD. The CDR3 spans 13 residues. The CDR3 DNA is TGTGCCATCAGTGAGTCTAAGAGAGAGGGCTACACCTTC. Translation: CAISESKREGYTF.

This chain connects TRBV19 to TRBJ2-3; D gene unclear. Looked up from germline, CDR1 is LNHDA and CDR2 is SQIVND (reference sequence). Between the trimmed V and J ends, which lost 7 bases and 2 bases, there was a span of 16 bases. There are 15 residues in the CDR3. The CDR3 spells CASKESPTPTDTQYF. Written as DNA, the CDR3 is TGTGCCAGTAAAGAGAGCCCTACCCCCACAGATACGCAGTATTTT.

The chain is built from TRBV7-3 and TRBJ2-2; D is undetermined. The germline V and J ends were trimmed by 2 bases and 7 bases, with 11 bases remaining between them. The CDR3 is 14 amino acids. The germline gives CDR1 SGHTA, CDR2 FQGTGA. The CDR3 region is CASSLLQAGGELFF. CDR3 nucleotide sequence: TGTGCCAGCAGCTTACTCCAAGCCGGCGGGGAGCTGTTTTTT. The full variable domain, with the rest looked up from reference TRBV7-3 and TRBJ2-2, is GAGVSQTPSNKVTEKGKYVELRCDPISGHTALYWYRQSLGQGPEFLIYFQGTGAADDSGLPNDRFFAVRPEGSVSTLKIQRTERGDSAVYLCASSLLQAGGELFFGEGSRLTVL.